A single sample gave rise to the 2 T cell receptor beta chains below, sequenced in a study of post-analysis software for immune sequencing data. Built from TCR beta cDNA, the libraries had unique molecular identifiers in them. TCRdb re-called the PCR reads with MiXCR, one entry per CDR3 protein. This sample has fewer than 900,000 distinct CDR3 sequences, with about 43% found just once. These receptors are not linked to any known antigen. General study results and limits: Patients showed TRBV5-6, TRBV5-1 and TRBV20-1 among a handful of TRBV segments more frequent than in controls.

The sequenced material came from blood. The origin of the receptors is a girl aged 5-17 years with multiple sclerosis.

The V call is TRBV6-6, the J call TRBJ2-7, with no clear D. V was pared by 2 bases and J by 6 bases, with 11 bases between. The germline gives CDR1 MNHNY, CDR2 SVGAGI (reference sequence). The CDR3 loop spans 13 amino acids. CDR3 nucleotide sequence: TGTGCCAGCAGTTACCACCCCGATTCCGAGCAGTACTTC. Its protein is CASSYHPDSEQYF.

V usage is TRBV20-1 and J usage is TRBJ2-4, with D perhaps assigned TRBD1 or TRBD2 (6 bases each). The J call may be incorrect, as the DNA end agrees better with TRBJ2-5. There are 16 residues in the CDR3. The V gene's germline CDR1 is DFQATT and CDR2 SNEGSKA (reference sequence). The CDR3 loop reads CSAFYRGAEVWETQYF. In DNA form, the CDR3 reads TGCAGTGCTTTCTATAGGGGGGCGGAAGTTTGGGAGACCCAGTACTTC.